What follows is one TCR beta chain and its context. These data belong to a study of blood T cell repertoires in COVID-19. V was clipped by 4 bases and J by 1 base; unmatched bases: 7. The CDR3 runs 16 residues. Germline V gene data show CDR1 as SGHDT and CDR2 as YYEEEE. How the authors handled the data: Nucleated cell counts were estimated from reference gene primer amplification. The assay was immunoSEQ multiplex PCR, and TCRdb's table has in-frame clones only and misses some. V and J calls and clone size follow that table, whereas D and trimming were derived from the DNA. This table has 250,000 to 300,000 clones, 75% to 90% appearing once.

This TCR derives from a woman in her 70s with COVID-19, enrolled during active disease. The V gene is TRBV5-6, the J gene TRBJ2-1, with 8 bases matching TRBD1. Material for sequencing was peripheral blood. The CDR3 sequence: CASSTGGRTSYNEQFF. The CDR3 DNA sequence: TGTGCCAGCAGCACAGGGGGGCGGACTTCCTACAATGAGCAGTTCTTC. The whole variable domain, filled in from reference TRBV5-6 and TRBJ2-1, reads DAGVTQSPTHLIKTRGQQVTLRCSPKSGHDTVSWYQQALGQGPQFIFQYYEEEERQRGNFPDRFSGHQFPNYSSELNVNALLLGDSALYLCASSTGGRTSYNEQFFGPGTRLTVL.